Listed here are 17 T cell receptor beta chains from one sample, sequenced in a study of control samples from healthy donors and cancer patients. This table comes from immunoSEQ multiplex PCR, and its TCRdb copy is limited to in-frame clones, with some not included. This table has over 70,000 clones, less than 90% appearing once. The sample taken for sequencing was PBMCs. The receptor source for this set is a woman aged 50 to 60 with colorectal cancer.

The rearrangement joins TRBV27 to TRBJ1-1, with 7 bases that match TRBD1. Germline CDR1 and CDR2: MNHEY and SMNVEV (reference sequence). The CDR3 spans 14 residues. V dropped 2 bases and J dropped 4; count of bases not matched to a gene: 4. The DNA for the CDR3 is TGTGCCAGCAGTTTAGAACAGGGGTTCACTGAAGCTTTCTTT. Translation: CASSLEQGFTEAFF.

This chain uses TRBV20-1 with TRBJ1-2; D uncertain. Deletions cut 0 bases from V and 7 bases from J, with 6 bases between. Germline CDR1 and CDR2: DFQATT and SNEGSKA (reference sequence). CDR3 size: 11 residues. CDR3 sequence reads: CSAREPGGYTF. As DNA, the CDR3 is TGCAGTGCTAGAGAGCCTGGTGGCTACACCTTC.

The gene calls are TRBV10-3 and TRBJ1-2; D remains unclear. This CDR3 has 12 amino acids. The germline CDR1 and CDR2 sequences are ENHRY and SYGVKD. The ends were cut back, 6 bases at V and 3 bases at J, with 8 bases in the middle. The CDR3, as DNA: TGTGCCATCAGGGACGAGGACTATGGCTACACCTTC. It translates to CAIRDEDYGYTF.

The chain recombines TRBV6-2 or TRBV6-3 with TRBJ2-1, with D tentatively TRBD2 (6 bases). The CDR3 loop spans 15 amino acids. Trimming took off 2 bases at V and 4 bases at J, with 12 bases between the two ends. CDR1 is MNHEY and CDR2 is SVGEGT in the germline V gene. In DNA, the CDR3 is TGTGCCAGCAGTTACAGAGGGCGGGGTTACAATGAGCAGTTCTTC. It is translated as CASSYRGRGYNEQFF.

The CDR3 sequence: CASSQDTGLAGGPGETQYF. CDR3 nucleotides: TGTGCCAGCAGCCAAGATACAGGACTAGCGGGGGGGCCCGGGGAGACCCAGTACTTC. The chain carries TRBV3-1 (or the pseudogene TRBV3-2) and TRBJ2-5, with 15 bases that match TRBD2. Germline loops: CDR1 LGHDT, CDR2 YNNKEL (reference sequence). The CDR3 loop spans 19 amino acids. V was clipped by 0 bases and J by 5 bases; unmatched bases: 10.

The chain joins TRBV19 to TRBJ1-3, with TRBD1 matching 7 bases. The CDR3 length is 15 residues. Germline CDR1 LNHDA, CDR2 SQIVND (reference sequence). V was pared by 7 bases and J by 2 bases, with 8 bases of the junction left unmatched. In DNA, the CDR3 is TGTGCCAGTAACCGGGACAGTTCTCCTGGAAACACCATATATTTT. Protein product: CASNRDSSPGNTIYF.

The chain recombines TRBV9 with TRBJ2-5; D is tentatively TRBD1 or TRBD2 (5 bases each). Germline V gene data show CDR1 as SGDLS and CDR2 as YYNGEE. The CDR3 has 15 residues. Trimming removed 0 bases from V and 4 bases from J, with 13 bases in between. CDR3 region: CASSVVWGMGETQYF. DNA for the CDR3: TGTGCCAGCAGCGTAGTATGGGGGATGGGAGAGACCCAGTACTTC.

V is TRBV5-1 and J is TRBJ1-1, with 7 bases fitting TRBD1. The germline gives CDR1 SGHRS, CDR2 YFSETQ. This CDR3 is built from 14 residues. Trimming removed 2 bases from V and 3 bases from J; junction bases left unmatched: 4. This chain's CDR3 is CASSLTGVYTEAFF. As DNA, the CDR3 is TGCGCCAGCAGCTTAACAGGGGTTTACACTGAAGCTTTCTTT.

The chain is built from TRBV5-6 and TRBJ1-2; no clear D. Germline lookup yields CDR1 SGHDT and CDR2 YYEEEE. V was trimmed by 3 bases and J by 3 bases, leaving 15 bases between them. The CDR3 length is 15 residues. The CDR3 here is CASSWAGEEDYGYTF. For the CDR3, the DNA is TGTGCCAGCAGCTGGGCCGGGGAAGAAGACTATGGCTACACCTTC.

A note on this clone: One end of the junction does not line up with germline, which may come from a read error. The chain joins TRBV4-3 to TRBJ2-5; D might be TRBD2 (6 bases). The germline V gene encodes CDR1 LGHNA and CDR2 YSLEER. The CDR3 runs 16 residues. In DNA, the CDR3 is TGCGCCAGCAGCCAAGATCATCGCGGGATCCAAGAAACCCAGTACTTC. It yields the protein CASSQDHRGIQETQYF.

This clone is a singleton in its sample. The rearrangement links TRBV6-5 to TRBJ1-3; D not resolved. Trimming left V 4 bases short and J 4 bases short, with 8 bases between. The germline V gene has CDR1 MNHEY and CDR2 SVGAGI. This CDR3 is built from 13 residues. The CDR3 DNA reads as TGTGCCAGCAGTTCGGAGAGAGGAAACACCATATATTTT. It yields the protein CASSSERGNTIYF.

The genes are TRBV7-2 and TRBJ2-1; 11 nucleotides match TRBD2. Per the germline V gene, CDR1 is SGHTA and CDR2 is FQGNSA. J gave up 5 bases and V 3 bases, and 3 bases lay outside the gene matches. This CDR3 spans 15 amino acids. The CDR3 loop reads CASSLTSGVDNEQFF. The CDR3 region has the DNA TGTGCCAGCAGCTTGACTAGCGGGGTCGACAATGAGCAGTTCTTC.

CDR3 in amino acids: CATSRGTGATEAFF. CDR3 coding DNA: TGTGCCACCAGCAGGGGGACAGGGGCCACTGAAGCTTTCTTT. V and J are TRBV15 and TRBJ1-1; 10 nucleotides line up with TRBD1. CDR1 LNHNV and CDR2 YYDKDF come from the germline V gene (reference sequence). The CDR3 totals 14 residues. V shed 3 bases and J 4 bases; nucleotides not matched to a gene: 2.

The chain combines TRBV28 with TRBJ1-5, with no clear D. V was cut by 2 bases and J by 1 base, with 6 bases left in between. The CDR3 runs to 14 residues. Germline CDR1 MDHEN, CDR2 SYDVKM. The CDR3 is CASSLGRSNQPQHF. The CDR3 DNA is TGTGCCAGCAGTTTAGGGAGAAGCAATCAGCCCCAGCATTTT. Together with reference TRBV28 and TRBJ1-5, the CDR3 gives the full variable domain: DVKVTQSSRYLVKRTGEKVFLECVQDMDHENMFWYRQDPGLGLRLIYFSYDVKMKEKGDIPEGYSVSREKKERFSLILESASTNQTSMYLCASSLGRSNQPQHFGDGTRLSIL.

The rearrangement links TRBV3-1 (or the pseudogene TRBV3-2) to TRBJ1-2; D remains ambiguous. CDR3 size: 14 residues. Germline V gene lookup returns CDR1 LGHDT and CDR2 YNNKEL (reference sequence). V dropped 0 bases and J dropped 6 bases, with 11 bases sitting between them. CDR3 nucleotides: TGTGCCAGCAGCCAAGAAGACCCGCGCCATGGCTACACCTTC. It translates to CASSQEDPRHGYTF.

The genes are TRBV2 and TRBJ2-3, with 9 bases lining up with TRBD2. The CDR3 totals 14 residues. J lost 6 bases, V lost 7 bases, and 8 bases had no gene match. Looked up from germline, CDR1 is SNHLY and CDR2 is FYNNEI. CDR3 nucleotides: TGTGCCAGCAAAGCGGGGGGCATGGCGGATACGCAGTATTTT. Translated: CASKAGGMADTQYF. Looking up the rest from reference TRBV2 and TRBJ2-3 gives the full variable domain: EPEVTQTPSHQVTQMGQEVILRCVPISNHLYFYWYRQILGQKVEFLVSFYNNEISEKSEIFDDQFSVERPDGSNFTLKIRSTKLEDSAMYFCASKAGGMADTQYFGPGTRLTVL.

The CDR3, as DNA: TGTGCCAGCTCACCAAAGGAAGAGCAGTTCTTC. This codes for CASSPKEEQFF. The chain uses TRBV18 and TRBJ2-1; D is ambiguous. The CDR3 totals 11 residues. The V end was cut by 2 bases, the J end by 10 bases, with 6 bases between. Germline V gene sequence: CDR1 KGHSH, CDR2 LQKENI.